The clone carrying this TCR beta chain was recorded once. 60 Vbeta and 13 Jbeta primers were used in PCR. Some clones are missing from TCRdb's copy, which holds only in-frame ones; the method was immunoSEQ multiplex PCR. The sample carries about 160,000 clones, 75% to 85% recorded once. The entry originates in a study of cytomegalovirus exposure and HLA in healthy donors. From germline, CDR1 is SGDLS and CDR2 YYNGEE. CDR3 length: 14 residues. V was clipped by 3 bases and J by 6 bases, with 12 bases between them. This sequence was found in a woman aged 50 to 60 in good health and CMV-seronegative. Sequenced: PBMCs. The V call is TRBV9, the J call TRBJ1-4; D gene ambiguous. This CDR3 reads CASSEAGNHEKLFF. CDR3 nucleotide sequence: TGTGCCAGCAGCGAGGCCGGGAACCATGAAAAACTGTTTTTT. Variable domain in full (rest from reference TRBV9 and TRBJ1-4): DSGVTQTPKHLITATGQRVTLRCSPRSGDLSVYWYQQSLDQGLQFLIQYYNGEERAKGNILERFSAQQFPDLHSELNLSSLELGDSALYFCASSEAGNHEKLFFGSGTQLSVL.